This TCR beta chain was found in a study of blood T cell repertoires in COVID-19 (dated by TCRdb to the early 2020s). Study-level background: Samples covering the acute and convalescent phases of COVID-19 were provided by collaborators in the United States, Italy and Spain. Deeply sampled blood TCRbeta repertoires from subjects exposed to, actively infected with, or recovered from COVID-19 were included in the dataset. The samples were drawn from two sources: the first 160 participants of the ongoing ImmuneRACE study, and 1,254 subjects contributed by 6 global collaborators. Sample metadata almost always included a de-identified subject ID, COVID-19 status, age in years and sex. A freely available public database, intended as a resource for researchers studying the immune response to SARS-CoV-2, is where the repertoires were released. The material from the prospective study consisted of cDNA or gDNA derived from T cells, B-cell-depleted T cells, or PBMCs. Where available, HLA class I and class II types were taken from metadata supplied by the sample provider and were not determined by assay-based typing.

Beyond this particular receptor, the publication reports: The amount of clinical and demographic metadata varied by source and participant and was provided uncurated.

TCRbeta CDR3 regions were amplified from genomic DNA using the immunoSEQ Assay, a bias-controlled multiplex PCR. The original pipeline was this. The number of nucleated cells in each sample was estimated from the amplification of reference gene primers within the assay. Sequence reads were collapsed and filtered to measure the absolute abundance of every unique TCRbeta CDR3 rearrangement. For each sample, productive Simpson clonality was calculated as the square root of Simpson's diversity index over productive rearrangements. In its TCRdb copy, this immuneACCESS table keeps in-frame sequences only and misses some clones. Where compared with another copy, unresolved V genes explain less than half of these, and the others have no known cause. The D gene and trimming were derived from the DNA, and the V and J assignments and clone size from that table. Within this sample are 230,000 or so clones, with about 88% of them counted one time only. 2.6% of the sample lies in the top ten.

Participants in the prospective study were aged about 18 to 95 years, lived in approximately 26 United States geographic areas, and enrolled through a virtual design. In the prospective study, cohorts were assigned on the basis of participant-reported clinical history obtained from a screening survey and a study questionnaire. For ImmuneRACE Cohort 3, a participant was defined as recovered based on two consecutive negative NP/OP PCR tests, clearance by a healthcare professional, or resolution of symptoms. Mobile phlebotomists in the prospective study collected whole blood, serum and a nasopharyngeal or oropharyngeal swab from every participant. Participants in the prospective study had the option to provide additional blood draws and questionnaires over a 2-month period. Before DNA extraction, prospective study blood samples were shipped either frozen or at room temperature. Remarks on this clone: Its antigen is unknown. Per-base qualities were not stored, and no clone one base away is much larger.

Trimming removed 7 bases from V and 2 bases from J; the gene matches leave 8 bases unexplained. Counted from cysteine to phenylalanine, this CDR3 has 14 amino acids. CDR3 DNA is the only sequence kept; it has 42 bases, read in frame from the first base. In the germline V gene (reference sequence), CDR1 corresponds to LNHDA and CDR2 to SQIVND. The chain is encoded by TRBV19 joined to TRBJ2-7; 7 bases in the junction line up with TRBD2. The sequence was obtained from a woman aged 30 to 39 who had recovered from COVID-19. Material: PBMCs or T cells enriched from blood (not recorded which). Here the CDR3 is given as CASTPGREPYEQYF. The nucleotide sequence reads TGTGCCAGTACCCCGGGGAGGGAACCCTACGAGCAGTACTTC.